These T cell receptor beta chains were read from a single sample in a study of radiation and T cells in renal cell carcinoma. TCRdb keeps only in-frame clones here, not all; method: immunoSEQ multiplex PCR. Here the sample spans 150,000 or so clones, around 90% being singletons. The starting material was blood, obtained from a patient whose treatment included radiotherapy and nephrectomy. These receptors came from a woman aged 45-59 years with renal cell carcinoma. The CDR3 runs from the conserved cysteine through the conserved F or W. The D gene is left open where the match is weak. Expanded clones are given a class, and other clones once, few, many or no size at all.

length	V	D	J	size	CDR3	DNA
14	TRBV5-1	.	TRBJ2-2	.	CASSTNANTGELFF	TGCGCCAGCAGTACGAACGCGAACACCGGGGAGCTGTTTTTT
12	TRBV30	.	TRBJ1-2	.	CAWNPGLYGYTF	TGTGCCTGGAACCCAGGGTTGTATGGCTACACCTTC
16	TRBV5-1	.	TRBJ1-2	.	CASSLEGNSLNYGYTF	TGCGCCAGCAGCTTGGAGGGAAACAGTTTAAACTATGGCTACACCTTC
14	TRBV6-6	.	TRBJ2-3	.	CASRRGGGTDTQYF	TGTGCCAGCAGGCGAGGGGGGGGCACAGATACGCAGTATTTT
15	TRBV5-8	TRBD1	TRBJ1-5	.	CASSSTDRWSQPQHF	TGTGCCAGCAGCTCCACGGACAGGTGGAGTCAGCCCCAGCATTTT
14	TRBV7-7	.	TRBJ2-7	.	CASSSDTFVYEQYF	TGTGCTAGCAGCTCCGACACGTTCGTCTACGAGCAGTACTTC
16	TRBV5-1	.	TRBJ1-1	.	CASSQEPGTMNTEAFF	TGCGCCAGCAGCCAAGAACCAGGGACCATGAACACTGAAGCTTTCTTT
15	TRBV18	TRBD1	TRBJ1-5	.	CASSRQGQPNQPQHF	TGTGCCAGCTCACGACAGGGACAGCCCAATCAGCCCCAGCATTTT
13	TRBV2	TRBD1	TRBJ2-5	.	CASSRRDSPTQYF	TGTGCCAGCAGTCGCCGGGACAGCCCGACCCAGTACTTC
15	TRBV21-1	.	TRBJ2-1	.	CASLAGGSSYNEQFF	TGTGCCAGCCTAGCGGGGGGAAGCTCCTACAATGAGCAGTTCTTC
13	TRBV6-6	.	TRBJ1-1	.	CASSRDGNTEAFF	TGTGCCAGCAGCCGGGACGGGAACACTGAAGCTTTCTTT
15	TRBV4-2	TRBD1	TRBJ1-2	once	CASSQDGTDNYGYTF	TGTGCCAGCAGCCAAGACGGGACAGATAACTATGGCTACACCTTC
14	TRBV10-1	.	TRBJ2-3	.	CASSESGGTDTQYF	TGCGCCAGCAGTGAGTCGGGGGGCACAGATACGCAGTATTTT
14	TRBV5-4	.	TRBJ2-5	.	CASSLGGIQGTQYF	TGTGCCAGCAGCTTGGGCGGGATTCAGGGGACCCAGTACTTC
11	TRBV7-9	.	TRBJ1-1	many	CASGLNTEAFF	TGTGCCAGCGGACTGAACACTGAAGCTTTCTTT
15	TRBV11-1	TRBD2	TRBJ2-3	.	CASSLLAGVTDTQYF	TGTGCCAGCAGCTTACTAGCGGGGGTGACAGATACGCAGTATTTT
16	TRBV6-1	TRBD1	TRBJ2-3	.	CASSGDSNIDTDTQYF	TGTGCCAGCAGTGGGGACAGCAATATTGACACAGATACGCAGTATTTT
17	TRBV9	.	TRBJ1-5	.	CASSVGPGDYSNQPQHF	TGTGCCAGCAGCGTAGGACCGGGAGACTATAGCAATCAGCCCCAGCATTTT
16	TRBV2	TRBD1	TRBJ1-3	.	CASRGVTGSSGNTIYF	TGTGCCAGCAGGGGGGTGACAGGGTCCTCTGGAAACACCATATATTTT
15	TRBV9	.	TRBJ1-2	.	CASSPPGGMPYGYTF	TGTGCCAGCAGCCCCCCAGGAGGCATGCCCTATGGCTACACCTTC
16	TRBV9	.	TRBJ2-2	.	CASSVGTVSHAGELFF	TGTGCCAGCAGCGTGGGCACGGTATCTCATGCCGGGGAGCTGTTTTTT
15	TRBV2	.	TRBJ1-1	.	CASRVEGGMNTEAFF	TGTGCCAGCAGGGTTGAGGGGGGCATGAACACTGAAGCTTTCTTT
13	TRBV29-1	.	TRBJ2-7	.	CSVGKATSYEQYF	TGCAGCGTTGGGAAGGCAACCTCCTACGAGCAGTACTTC
14	TRBV19	TRBD1	TRBJ1-2	.	CASSNQQGNYGYTF	TGTGCCAGTAGTAACCAACAGGGGAACTATGGCTACACCTTC
15	TRBV5-4	TRBD2	TRBJ2-7	.	CASSPLLGGFYEQYF	TGTGCCAGCAGCCCGTTACTCGGGGGGTTCTACGAGCAGTACTTC
16	TRBV5-4	.	TRBJ1-2	.	CASIPAGARSLYGYTF	TGTGCCAGCATCCCGGCGGGGGCGCGATCCCTCTATGGCTACACCTTC